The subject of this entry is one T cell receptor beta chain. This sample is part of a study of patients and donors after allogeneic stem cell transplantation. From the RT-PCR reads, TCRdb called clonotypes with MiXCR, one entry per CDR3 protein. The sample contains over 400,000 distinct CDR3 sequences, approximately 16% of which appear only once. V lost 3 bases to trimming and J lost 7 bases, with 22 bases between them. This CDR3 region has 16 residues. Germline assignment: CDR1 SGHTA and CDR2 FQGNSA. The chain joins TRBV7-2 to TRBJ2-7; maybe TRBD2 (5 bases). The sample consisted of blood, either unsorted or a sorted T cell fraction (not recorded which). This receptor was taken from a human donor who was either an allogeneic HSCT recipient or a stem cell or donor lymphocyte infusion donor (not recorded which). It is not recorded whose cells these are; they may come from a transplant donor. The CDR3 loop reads CASSFRVGSGGREQYF. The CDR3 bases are TGTGCCAGCAGCTTCCGGGTGGGGTCAGGAGGAAGAGAGCAGTACTTC.